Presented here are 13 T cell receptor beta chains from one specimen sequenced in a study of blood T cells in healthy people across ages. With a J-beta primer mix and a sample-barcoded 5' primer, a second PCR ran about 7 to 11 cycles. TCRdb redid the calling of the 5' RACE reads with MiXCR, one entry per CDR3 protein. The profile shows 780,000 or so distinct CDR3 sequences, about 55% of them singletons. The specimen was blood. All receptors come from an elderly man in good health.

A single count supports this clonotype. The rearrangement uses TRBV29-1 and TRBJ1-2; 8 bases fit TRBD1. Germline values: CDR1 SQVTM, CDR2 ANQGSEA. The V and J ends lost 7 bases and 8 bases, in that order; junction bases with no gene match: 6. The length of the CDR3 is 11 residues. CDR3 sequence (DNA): TGCAGCGGGACAGGGTCCTGGGGCTACACCTTC. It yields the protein CSGTGSWGYTF.

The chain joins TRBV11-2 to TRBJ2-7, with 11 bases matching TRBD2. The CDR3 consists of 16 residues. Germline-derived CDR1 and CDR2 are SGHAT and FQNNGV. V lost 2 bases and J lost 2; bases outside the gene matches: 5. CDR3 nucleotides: TGTGCCAGCAGCTTACTACTAGCGGGAGCGGCCTACGAGCAGTACTTC. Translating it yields CASSLLLAGAAYEQYF.

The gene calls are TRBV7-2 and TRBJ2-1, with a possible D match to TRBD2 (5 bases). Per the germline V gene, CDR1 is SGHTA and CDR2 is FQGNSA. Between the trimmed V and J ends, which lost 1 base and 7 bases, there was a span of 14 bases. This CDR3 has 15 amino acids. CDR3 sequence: CASSLGGPRVNEQFF. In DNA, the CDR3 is TGTGCCAGCAGCTTAGGAGGGCCAAGGGTTAATGAGCAGTTCTTC.

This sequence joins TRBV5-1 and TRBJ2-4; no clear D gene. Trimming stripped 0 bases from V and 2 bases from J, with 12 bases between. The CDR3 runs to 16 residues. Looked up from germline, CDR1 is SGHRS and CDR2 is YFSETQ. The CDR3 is CASSLVSDYTKNIQYF. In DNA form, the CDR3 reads TGCGCCAGCAGCTTGGTTTCAGATTATACCAAAAACATTCAGTACTTC.

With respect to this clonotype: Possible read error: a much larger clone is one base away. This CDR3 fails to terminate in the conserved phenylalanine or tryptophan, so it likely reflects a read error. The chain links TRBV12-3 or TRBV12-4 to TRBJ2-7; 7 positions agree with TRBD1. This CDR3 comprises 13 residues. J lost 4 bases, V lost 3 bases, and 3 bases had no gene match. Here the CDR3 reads CASSFGRGYEQYL. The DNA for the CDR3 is TGTGCCAGCAGTTTCGGCAGGGGGTACGAGCAGTACCTC.

The CDR3 DNA sequence: TGCAGTGTCCTGACTAGCGGGACCTACGAGCAGTACTTC. Translation: CSVLTSGTYEQYF. This sequence joins TRBV20-1 and TRBJ2-7; 11 bases are a match to TRBD2. The CDR3 consists of 13 residues. With 7 bases clipped from V and 2 bases from J, the junction kept 4 bases outside the gene matches. The germline V gene encodes CDR1 DFQATT and CDR2 SNEGSKA (reference sequence).

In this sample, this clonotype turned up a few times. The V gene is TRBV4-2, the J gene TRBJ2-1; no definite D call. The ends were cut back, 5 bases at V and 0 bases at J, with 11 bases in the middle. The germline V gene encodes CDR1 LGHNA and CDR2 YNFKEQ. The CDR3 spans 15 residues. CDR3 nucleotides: TGTGCCAGCAGCTCCCCGGATAGCTCCTACAATGAGCAGTTCTTC. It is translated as CASSSPDSSYNEQFF.

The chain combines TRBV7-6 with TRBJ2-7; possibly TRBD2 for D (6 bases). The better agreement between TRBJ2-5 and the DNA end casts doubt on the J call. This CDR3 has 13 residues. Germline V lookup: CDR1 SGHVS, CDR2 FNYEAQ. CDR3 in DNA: TGTGCCAGCGGACGGGAGTTTGTAGAGACCCAGTACTTC. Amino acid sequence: CASGREFVETQYF.

The CDR3 DNA follows: TGTGCCAGCAGCTCTGGGACAGGGGGAATTTATGGCTACACCTTC. Residues: CASSSGTGGIYGYTF. This sequence joins TRBV7-3 and TRBJ1-2; 11 bases map to TRBD1. The CDR3 loop spans 15 amino acids. The germline CDR1 and CDR2 sequences are SGHTA and FQGTGA. After removal of 4 bases from V and 5 bases from J, the junction contained 6 bases not matched to a gene.

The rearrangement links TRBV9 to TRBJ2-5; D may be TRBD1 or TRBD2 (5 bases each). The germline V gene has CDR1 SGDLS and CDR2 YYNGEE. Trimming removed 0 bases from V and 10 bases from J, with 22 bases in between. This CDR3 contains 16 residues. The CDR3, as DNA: TGTGCCAGCAGCGTAGCTACGGCGGAGGCCCTTAGGGGCCAGTACTTC. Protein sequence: CASSVATAEALRGQYF. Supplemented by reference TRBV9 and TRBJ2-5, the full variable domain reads DSGVTQTPKHLITATGQRVTLRCSPRSGDLSVYWYQQSLDQGLQFLIQYYNGEERAKGNILERFSAQQFPDLHSELNLSSLELGDSALYFCASSVATAEALRGQYFGPGTRLLVL.

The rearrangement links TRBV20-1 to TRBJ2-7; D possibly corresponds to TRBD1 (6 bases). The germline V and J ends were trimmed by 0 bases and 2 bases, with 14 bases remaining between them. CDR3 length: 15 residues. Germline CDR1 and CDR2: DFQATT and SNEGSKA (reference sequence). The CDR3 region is CSARDRGLPTYEQYF. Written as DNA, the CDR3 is TGCAGTGCTAGAGATAGGGGGTTACCTACCTACGAGCAGTACTTC.

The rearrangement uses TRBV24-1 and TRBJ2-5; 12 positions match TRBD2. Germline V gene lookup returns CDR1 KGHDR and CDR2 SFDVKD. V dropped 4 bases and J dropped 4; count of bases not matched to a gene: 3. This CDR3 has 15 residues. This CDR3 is CATSDWGLAGETQYF. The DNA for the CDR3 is TGTGCCACCAGTGACTGGGGACTAGCGGGAGAGACCCAGTACTTC.

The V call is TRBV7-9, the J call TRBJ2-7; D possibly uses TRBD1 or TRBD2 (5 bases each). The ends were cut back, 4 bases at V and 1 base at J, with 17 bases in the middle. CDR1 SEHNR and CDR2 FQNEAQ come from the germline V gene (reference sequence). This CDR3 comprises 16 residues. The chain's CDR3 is CASSSYSGTVSYEQYF. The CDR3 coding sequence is TGTGCCAGCAGCTCATATAGTGGGACGGTATCCTACGAGCAGTACTTC.